Listed here are 18 T cell receptor beta chains from one sample, sequenced in a study of early T cells in non-severe SARS-CoV-2 infection. TCRdb itself ran the 5' RACE reads through MiXCR, one entry per CDR3 protein. The sample includes about 42,000 distinct CDR3 sequences, around 7% of them seen just once. The sequencing input was whole blood. These receptor sequences come from an adult who was a healthcare worker with PCR-confirmed SARS-CoV-2 infection or an uninfected control (not recorded which).

The rearrangement uses TRBV10-3 and TRBJ2-5, with D possibly TRBD1 on 6 matching bases. The CDR3 runs 14 residues. Trimming shortened V by 5 bases and J by 5 bases, and 15 bases separated the two germline ends. Germline V lookup: CDR1 ENHRY, CDR2 SYGVKD. The DNA for the CDR3 is TGTGCCATCAGTAATGGACAGCCTGGGGAGACCCAGTACTTC. Translating it yields CAISNGQPGETQYF.

This clonotype showed up just a few times. This chain uses TRBV7-6 with TRBJ1-1, with TRBD1 identical over 7 bases. V lost 2 bases to trimming and J lost 10 bases; unmatched junction nucleotides: 10. The CDR3 has 14 residues. CDR1 and CDR2 (germline): SGHVS, FNYEAQ. CDR3 nucleotides: TGTGCCAGCAGCTTACAAACAGGGGCCGGGGGAGCTTTCTTT. Translated: CASSLQTGAGGAFF. Drawing the rest from reference TRBV7-6 and TRBJ1-1, the complete variable domain is GAGVSQSPRYKVTKRGQDVALRCDPISGHVSLYWYRQALGQGPEFLTYFNYEAQQDKSGLPNDRFSAERPEGSISTLTIQRTEQRDSAMYRCASSLQTGAGGAFFGQGTRLTVV.

In its sample, this clonotype was seen a few times. The DNA for the CDR3 is TGCAGTGCTAGGGGGGATGGGGACCTGACTTACGAGCAGTACTTC. Residues: CSARGDGDLTYEQYF. The V and J genes are TRBV20-1 and TRBJ2-7; D is possibly TRBD1 or TRBD2 (5 bases each). CDR3 length: 15 amino acids. Germline V CDR1 and CDR2: DFQATT, SNEGSKA (reference sequence). V was clipped by 3 bases and J by 4 bases, with 19 bases between them.

The chain uses TRBV9 and TRBJ2-2; TRBD1 aligns across 7 bases. Looked up from germline, CDR1 is SGDLS and CDR2 is YYNGEE. The J segment lost 1 base and the V segment lost 3 bases, leaving 3 bases of the junction unmatched. The CDR3 is made up of 15 amino acids. The CDR3 region has the DNA TGTGCCAGCAGCGAGGGGACAGTGAACACCGGGGAGCTGTTTTTT. Its translation: CASSEGTVNTGELFF. Full variable domain (rest looked up from reference TRBV9 and TRBJ2-2): DSGVTQTPKHLITATGQRVTLRCSPRSGDLSVYWYQQSLDQGLQFLIQYYNGEERAKGNILERFSAQQFPDLHSELNLSSLELGDSALYFCASSEGTVNTGELFFGEGSRLTVL.

There are many counts of this clonotype. The genes are TRBV10-2 and TRBJ2-1; TRBD2 is a possible D gene (6 bases). Trimming removed 2 bases from V and 0 bases from J, with 11 bases in between. This CDR3 spans 16 amino acids. Germline V lookup: CDR1 WSHSY, CDR2 SAAADI. CDR3 coding DNA: TGCGCCAGCAGTGAGCCGTGGCGGGACTCCTACAATGAGCAGTTCTTC. Its protein product is CASSEPWRDSYNEQFF.

There are many counts of this clonotype. This rearrangement joins TRBV28 to TRBJ1-2, with no clear D. V was trimmed by 2 bases and J by 2 bases, leaving 9 bases between them. CDR1 is MDHEN, CDR2 SYDVKM, per germline. The CDR3 is made up of 14 amino acids. CDR3 bases: TGTGCCAGCAGTTTAGGAGGCAGAAACTATGGCTACACCTTC. Encoded protein: CASSLGGRNYGYTF.

This chain uses TRBV29-1 with TRBJ1-1; no clear D. Germline V gene data show CDR1 as SQVTM and CDR2 as ANQGSEA. Trimming took 0 bases from V and 11 from J, leaving 10 bases between them. This CDR3 is 11 amino acids long. CDR3 DNA: TGCAGCGTTGAAGATCCGGTGGCCGCTTTCTTT. Its protein is CSVEDPVAAFF.

V usage is TRBV11-2 and J usage is TRBJ1-2; TRBD1 is a possible D gene (6 bases). The CDR3 runs 15 residues. The germline V gene has CDR1 SGHAT and CDR2 FQNNGV. V was shortened by 4 bases and J by 4 bases, with 16 bases between the two germline ends. The chain's CDR3 is CASSSVGRGAYGYTF. Here the CDR3 DNA reads TGTGCCAGCAGCTCCGTAGGCAGGGGAGCCTATGGCTACACCTTC.

The rearrangement joins TRBV19 to TRBJ2-6; 8 positions match TRBD1. The ends lost 6 bases at V and 3 bases at J; junction bases unmatched: 4. The CDR3 sequence is 15 residues long. Germline values: CDR1 LNHDA, CDR2 SQIVND (reference sequence). The DNA for the CDR3 is TGTGCCAGTAGGATACAGGGGGATGGGGCCAACGTCCTGACTTTC. As protein: CASRIQGDGANVLTF.

The chain links TRBV20-1 to TRBJ1-4; perhaps TRBD1 as D (5 bases). CDR1 is DFQATT, CDR2 SNEGSKA, per germline (reference sequence). The V gene lost 1 base and the J gene lost 7 bases, with 22 bases spanning the gap. The CDR3 runs to 17 residues. CDR3 in DNA: TGCAGTGCTAGAGTCTCCCTAACTGACAGACGGGGTGAAAAACTGTTTTTT. It encodes CSARVSLTDRRGEKLFF.

The chain links TRBV5-1 to TRBJ2-3; D is unclear. The CDR3 loop spans 14 amino acids. Germline CDR1 reads SGHRS; CDR2 reads YFSETQ. Trimming removed 4 bases at V and 0 bases at J, with 9 bases between. DNA for the CDR3: TGCGCCAGCAGCGATGAGGCTAGCACAGATACGCAGTATTTT. This sequence encodes CASSDEASTDTQYF.

This chain links TRBV5-1 with TRBJ2-3; no definite D call. The CDR3 length is 13 residues. Germline V gene data show CDR1 as SGHRS and CDR2 as YFSETQ. Trimming removed 7 bases at V and 4 bases at J, with 13 bases between. CDR3 sequence: CASGFSSSDTQYF. The CDR3 nucleotides are TGCGCCAGCGGATTTAGCTCCTCAGATACGCAGTATTTT.

This rearrangement joins TRBV29-1 to TRBJ1-1; the D gene is possibly TRBD1 (5 bases). Deletions cut 7 bases from V and 4 bases from J, with 16 bases between. The CDR3 sequence is 13 residues long. Germline CDR1 reads SQVTM; CDR2 reads ANQGSEA. CDR3 protein: CSGRGGMGTEAFF. The CDR3 DNA reads TGCAGCGGCCGGGGGGGTATGGGCACTGAAGCTTTCTTT.

The rearrangement uses TRBV4-3 and TRBJ2-2; 7 bases align to TRBD1. V dropped 0 bases and J dropped 14; count of bases not matched to a gene: 9. The CDR3 has 14 residues. Looked up from germline, CDR1 is LGHNA and CDR2 is YSLEER. CDR3 in DNA: TGCGCCAGCAGCCAAGAAACAGGGGCGCCTATCCTGTTTTTT. Translating it yields CASSQETGAPILFF.

The sample holds many counts of this clonotype. The chain has TRBV6-2 or TRBV6-3 and TRBJ2-1; 10 bases line up with TRBD2. CDR1 is MNHEY, CDR2 SVGEGT, per germline. Unmatched junction bases numbered 2, after V lost 6 bases and J lost 3 bases. The CDR3 is 14 amino acids. The CDR3 bases are TGTGCCAGCAGATCTAGCGGGGGCTACAATGAGCAGTTCTTC. It is translated as CASRSSGGYNEQFF.

The V and J genes are TRBV6-2 or TRBV6-3 and TRBJ2-7, with D perhaps given as TRBD1 or TRBD2 (6 bases each). CDR1 is MNHEY and CDR2 is SVGEGT in the germline V gene. V was trimmed by 2 bases and J by 7 bases, leaving 24 bases between them. The CDR3 extends over 17 amino acids. The chain's CDR3 is CASSYPPGAGSRTEQYF. The DNA of the CDR3 is TGTGCCAGCAGTTACCCCCCGGGGGCTGGTTCTCGGACGGAGCAGTACTTC.

V gene TRBV10-3 combines with J gene TRBJ1-6; no clear D gene. The V end was cut by 0 bases, the J end by 3 bases, with 6 bases between. Germline CDR1 ENHRY, CDR2 SYGVKD. The CDR3 spans 15 residues. CDR3 sequence: CAISESHSYNSPLHF. The CDR3, as DNA: TGTGCCATCAGTGAGTCGCACAGCTATAATTCACCCCTCCACTTT.

There are many counts of this clonotype. One end of the junction does not line up with germline, which may come from a read error. This chain uses TRBV5-1 with TRBJ1-2, with 9 bases identical to TRBD1. Germline CDR1 reads SGHRS; CDR2 reads YFSETQ. The CDR3 has 12 residues. The DNA of the CDR3 is TGCGCCAGCTCAGAGCCCCGGGACAGGGCACACTTC. It codes for CASSEPRDRAHF.